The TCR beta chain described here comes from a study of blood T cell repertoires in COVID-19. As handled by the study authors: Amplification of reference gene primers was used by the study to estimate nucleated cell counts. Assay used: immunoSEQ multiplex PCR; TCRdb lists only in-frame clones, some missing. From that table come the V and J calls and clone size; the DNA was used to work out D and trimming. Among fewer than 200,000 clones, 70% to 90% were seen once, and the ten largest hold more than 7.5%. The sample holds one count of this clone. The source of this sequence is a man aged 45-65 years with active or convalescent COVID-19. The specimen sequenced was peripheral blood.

CDR3 residues: CASSADRDIVQPQHF. The DNA for the CDR3 is TGTGCCAGCAGCGCCGACAGGGACATTGTTCAGCCCCAGCATTTT. The V call is TRBV6-5, the J call TRBJ1-5; 7 bases fit TRBD1. V lost 6 bases, J lost 6 bases, and 11 bases stayed unmatched. The CDR3 is 15 amino acids. In germline, CDR1 is MNHEY, CDR2 SVGAGI.